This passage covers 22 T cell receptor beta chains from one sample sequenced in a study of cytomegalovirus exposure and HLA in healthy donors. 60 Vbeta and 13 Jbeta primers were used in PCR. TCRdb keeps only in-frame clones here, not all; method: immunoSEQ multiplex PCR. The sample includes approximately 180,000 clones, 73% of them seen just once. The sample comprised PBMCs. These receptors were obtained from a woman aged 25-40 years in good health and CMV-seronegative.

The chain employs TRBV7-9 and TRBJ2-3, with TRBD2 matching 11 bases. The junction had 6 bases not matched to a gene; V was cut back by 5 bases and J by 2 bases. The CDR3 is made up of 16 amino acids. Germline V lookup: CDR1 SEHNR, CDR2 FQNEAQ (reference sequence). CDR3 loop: CASSPGLAESTDTQYF. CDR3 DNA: TGTGCCAGCAGCCCGGGACTAGCGGAATCCACAGATACGCAGTATTTT.

The CDR3 loop reads CASSPPGQPSYEQYF. The CDR3 nucleotides are TGTGCCAGCTCACCGCCTGGACAGCCCTCCTACGAGCAGTACTTC. The chain is built from TRBV18 and TRBJ2-7; the D gene is possibly TRBD1 (6 bases). In germline, CDR1 is KGHSH, CDR2 LQKENI. Trimming cost V 3 bases and J 0 bases, with 12 bases left between them. This CDR3 comprises 15 residues.

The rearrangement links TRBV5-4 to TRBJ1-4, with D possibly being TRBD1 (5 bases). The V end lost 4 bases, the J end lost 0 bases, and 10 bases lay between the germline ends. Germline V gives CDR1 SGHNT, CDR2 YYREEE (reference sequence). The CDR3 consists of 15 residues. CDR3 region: CASSRSGTTNEKLFF. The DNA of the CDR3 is TGTGCCAGCAGCCGCTCAGGGACAACTAATGAAAAACTGTTTTTT.

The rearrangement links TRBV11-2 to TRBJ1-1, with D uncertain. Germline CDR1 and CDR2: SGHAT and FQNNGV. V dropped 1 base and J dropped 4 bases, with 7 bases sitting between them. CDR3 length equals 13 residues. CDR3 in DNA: TGTGCCAGCAGCTTAGGGGCCAGCACTGAAGCTTTCTTT. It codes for CASSLGASTEAFF.

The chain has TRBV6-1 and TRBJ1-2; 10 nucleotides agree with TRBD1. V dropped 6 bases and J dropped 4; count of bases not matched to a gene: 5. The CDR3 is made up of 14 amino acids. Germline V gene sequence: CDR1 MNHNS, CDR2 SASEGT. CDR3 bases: TGTGCCAGCAGCGCGGACAGGGGGTTCTATGGCTACACCTTC. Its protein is CASSADRGFYGYTF.

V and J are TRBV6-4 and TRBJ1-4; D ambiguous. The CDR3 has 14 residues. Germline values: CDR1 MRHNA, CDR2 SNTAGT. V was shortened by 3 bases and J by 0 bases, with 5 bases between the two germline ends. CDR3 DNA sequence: TGTGCCAGCAGTGAAACAGCAACTAATGAAAAACTGTTTTTT. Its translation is CASSETATNEKLFF.

In nucleotides, the CDR3 is TGTGCCAGCAGCATCCCACGGGGGACAGGGGATGGGTCCAAAAACATTCAGTACTTC. Amino acids: CASSIPRGTGDGSKNIQYF. The rearrangement joins TRBV7-9 to TRBJ2-4, with 10 bases identical to TRBD1. The junction had 15 bases not matched to a gene; V was cut back by 5 bases and J by 2 bases. This CDR3 region has 19 residues. Germline CDR1 is SEHNR and CDR2 is FQNEAQ (reference sequence).

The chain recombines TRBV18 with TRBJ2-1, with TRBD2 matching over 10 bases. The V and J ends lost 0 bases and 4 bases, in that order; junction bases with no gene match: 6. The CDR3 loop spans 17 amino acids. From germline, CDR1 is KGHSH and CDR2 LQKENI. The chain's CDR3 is CASSPPLAGSPYNEQFF. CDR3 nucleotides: TGTGCCAGCTCACCACCACTAGCGGGATCCCCTTACAATGAGCAGTTCTTC. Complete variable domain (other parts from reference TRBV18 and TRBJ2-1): NAGVMQNPRHLVRRRGQEARLRCSPMKGHSHVYWYRQLPEEGLKFMVYLQKENIIDESGMPKERFSAEFPKEGPSILRIQQVVRGDSAAYFCASSPPLAGSPYNEQFFGPGTRLTVL.

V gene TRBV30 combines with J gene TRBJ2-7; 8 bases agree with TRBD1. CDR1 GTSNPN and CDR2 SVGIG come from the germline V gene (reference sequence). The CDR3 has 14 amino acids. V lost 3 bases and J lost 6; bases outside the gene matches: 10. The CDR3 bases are TGTGCCTGGAGACGCAGGGGGCAGTATGGCGAGCAGTACTTC. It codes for CAWRRRGQYGEQYF.

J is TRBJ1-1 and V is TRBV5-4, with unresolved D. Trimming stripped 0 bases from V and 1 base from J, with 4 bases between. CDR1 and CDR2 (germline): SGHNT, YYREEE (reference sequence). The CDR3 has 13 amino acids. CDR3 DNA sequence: TGTGCCAGCAGCTTGGCCGGGAACACTGAAGCTTTCTTT. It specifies CASSLAGNTEAFF. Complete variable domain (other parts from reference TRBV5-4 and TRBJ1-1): ETGVTQSPTHLIKTRGQQVTLRCSSQSGHNTVSWYQQALGQGPQFIFQYYREEENGRGNFPPRFSGLQFPNYSSELNVNALELDDSALYLCASSLAGNTEAFFGQGTRLTVV.

The CDR3 bases are TGTGCCACCAGCAAAGGGACTAGCGGGGGGCCCGGTACAGATACGCAGTATTTT. As protein: CATSKGTSGGPGTDTQYF. The V and J genes are TRBV15 and TRBJ2-3, with 15 bases lining up with TRBD2. This CDR3 contains 18 residues. With 4 bases clipped from V and 3 bases from J, the junction kept 8 bases outside the gene matches. Germline lookup yields CDR1 LNHNV and CDR2 YYDKDF (reference sequence). Based on the CDR3 plus reference TRBV15 and TRBJ2-3, the full variable domain is DAMVIQNPRYQVTQFGKPVTLSCSQTLNHNVMYWYQQKSSQAPKLLFHYYDKDFNNEADTPDNFQSRRPNTSFCFLDIRSPGLGDTAMYLCATSKGTSGGPGTDTQYFGPGTRLTVL.

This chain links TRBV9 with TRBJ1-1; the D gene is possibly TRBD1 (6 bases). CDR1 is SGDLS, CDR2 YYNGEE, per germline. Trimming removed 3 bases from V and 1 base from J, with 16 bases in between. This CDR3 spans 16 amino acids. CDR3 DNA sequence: TGTGCCAGCAGCGGGGGACATCTACGGGGGAACACTGAAGCTTTCTTT. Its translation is CASSGGHLRGNTEAFF.

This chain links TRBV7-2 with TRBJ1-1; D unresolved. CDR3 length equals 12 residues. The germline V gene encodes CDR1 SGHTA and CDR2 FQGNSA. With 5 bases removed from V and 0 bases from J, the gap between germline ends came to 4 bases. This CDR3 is CASSSMNTEAFF. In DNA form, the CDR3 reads TGTGCCAGCAGCAGCATGAACACTGAAGCTTTCTTT.

The CDR3 region has the DNA TGTGCCAGTACCGATCGGGGCGGGAGACAGTTCTTC. It yields the protein CASTDRGGRQFF. The chain couples TRBV19 to TRBJ2-1; the match to TRBD2 covers 7 bases. J gave up 13 bases and V 7 bases, and 10 bases lay outside the gene matches. CDR3 length: 12 residues. CDR1 is LNHDA and CDR2 is SQIVND in the germline V gene (reference sequence).

CDR3 coding DNA: TGTGCCAGCAGCTTGGGGGGAGTGGGTCAGCCCCAGCATTTT. This sequence encodes CASSLGGVGQPQHF. The V call is TRBV5-4, the J call TRBJ1-5; D is undetermined. From germline, CDR1 is SGHNT and CDR2 YYREEE (reference sequence). The CDR3 totals 14 residues. The V and J ends lost 0 bases and 6 bases respectively, with 10 bases between them. Based on the CDR3 plus reference TRBV5-4 and TRBJ1-5, the full variable domain is ETGVTQSPTHLIKTRGQQVTLRCSSQSGHNTVSWYQQALGQGPQFIFQYYREEENGRGNFPPRFSGLQFPNYSSELNVNALELDDSALYLCASSLGGVGQPQHFGDGTRLSIL.

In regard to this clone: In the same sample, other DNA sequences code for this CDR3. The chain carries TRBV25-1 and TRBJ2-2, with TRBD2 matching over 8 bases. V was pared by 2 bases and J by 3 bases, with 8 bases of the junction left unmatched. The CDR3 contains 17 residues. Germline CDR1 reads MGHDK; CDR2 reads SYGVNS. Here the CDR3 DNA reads TGTGCCAGCAGTGAACCGGGGGGGGCCGGGGACACCGGGGAGCTGTTTTTT. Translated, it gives CASSEPGGAGDTGELFF.

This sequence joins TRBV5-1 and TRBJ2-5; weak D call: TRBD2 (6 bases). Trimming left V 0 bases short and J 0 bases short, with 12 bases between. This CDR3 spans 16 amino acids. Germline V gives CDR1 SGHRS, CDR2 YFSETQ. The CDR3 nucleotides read TGCGCCAGCAGCTTGGACAGGCGGGGAGACCAAGAGACCCAGTACTTC. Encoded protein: CASSLDRRGDQETQYF.

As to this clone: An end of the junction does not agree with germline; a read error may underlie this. Here the CDR3 reads CASSYYPRQDSYGCTF. The CDR3, as DNA: TGTGCCAGCAGCTACTACCCTCGACAGGACTCCTATGGCTGCACCTTC. V gene TRBV5-6 combines with J gene TRBJ1-2, with D possibly being TRBD1 (6 bases). The CDR3 is 16 residues long. Germline CDR1 is SGHDT and CDR2 is YYEEEE. The full variable domain, with the rest looked up from reference TRBV5-6 and TRBJ1-2, is DAGVTQSPTHLIKTRGQQVTLRCSPKSGHDTVSWYQQALGQGPQFIFQYYEEEERQRGNFPDRFSGHQFPNYSSELNVNALLLGDSALYLCASSYYPRQDSYGCTFGSGTRLTVV.

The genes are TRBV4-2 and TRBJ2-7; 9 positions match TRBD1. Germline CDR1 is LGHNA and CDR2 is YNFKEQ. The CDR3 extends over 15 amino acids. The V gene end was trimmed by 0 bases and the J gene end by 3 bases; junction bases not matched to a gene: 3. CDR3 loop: CASSQDPGQGYEQYF. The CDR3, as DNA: TGTGCCAGCAGCCAAGACCCGGGACAGGGCTACGAGCAGTACTTC.

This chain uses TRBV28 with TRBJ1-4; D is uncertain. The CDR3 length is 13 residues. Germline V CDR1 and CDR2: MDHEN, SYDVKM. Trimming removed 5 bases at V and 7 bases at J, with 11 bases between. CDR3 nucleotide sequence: TGTGCCAGCAGTAAGAAGAGCGGTGAAAAACTGTTTTTT. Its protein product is CASSKKSGEKLFF.

CDR3 DNA: TGTGCCAGCAGCCAAGATTATTACAGAACCTACGAGCAGTACTTC. Translated: CASSQDYYRTYEQYF. The chain joins TRBV4-2 to TRBJ2-7; D remains ambiguous. Trimming left V 0 bases short and J 2 bases short, with 11 bases between. There are 15 residues in the CDR3. Germline V gives CDR1 LGHNA, CDR2 YNFKEQ.

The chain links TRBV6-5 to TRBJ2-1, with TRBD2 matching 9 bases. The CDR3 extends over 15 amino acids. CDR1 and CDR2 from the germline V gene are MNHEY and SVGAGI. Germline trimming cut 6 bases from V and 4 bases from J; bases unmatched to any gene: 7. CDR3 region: CASRAGLAKYNEQFF. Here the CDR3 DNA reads TGTGCCAGCAGGGCGGGACTAGCAAAATACAATGAGCAGTTCTTC.